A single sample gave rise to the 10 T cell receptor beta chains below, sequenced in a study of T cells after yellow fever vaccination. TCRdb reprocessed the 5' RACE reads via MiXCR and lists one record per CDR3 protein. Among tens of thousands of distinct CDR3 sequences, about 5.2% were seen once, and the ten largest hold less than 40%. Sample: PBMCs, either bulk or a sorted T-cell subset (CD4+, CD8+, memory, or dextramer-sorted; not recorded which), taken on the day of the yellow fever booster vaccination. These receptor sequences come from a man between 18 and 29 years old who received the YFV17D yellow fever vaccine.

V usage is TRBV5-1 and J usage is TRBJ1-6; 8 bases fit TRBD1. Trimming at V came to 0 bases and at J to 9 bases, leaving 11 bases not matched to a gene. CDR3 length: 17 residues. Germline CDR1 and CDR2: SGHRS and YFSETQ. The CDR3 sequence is CASSLVPTGEDGSPLHF. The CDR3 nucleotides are TGCGCCAGCAGCTTGGTCCCGACAGGGGAAGACGGTTCACCCCTCCACTTT.

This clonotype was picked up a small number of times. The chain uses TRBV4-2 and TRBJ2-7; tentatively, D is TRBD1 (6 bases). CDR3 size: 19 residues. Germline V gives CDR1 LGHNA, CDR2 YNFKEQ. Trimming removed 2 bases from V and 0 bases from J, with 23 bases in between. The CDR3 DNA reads TGTGCCAGCAGCCAAAAGACGGCAGGGGTTGAGATCGGCTCCTACGAGCAGTACTTC. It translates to CASSQKTAGVEIGSYEQYF.

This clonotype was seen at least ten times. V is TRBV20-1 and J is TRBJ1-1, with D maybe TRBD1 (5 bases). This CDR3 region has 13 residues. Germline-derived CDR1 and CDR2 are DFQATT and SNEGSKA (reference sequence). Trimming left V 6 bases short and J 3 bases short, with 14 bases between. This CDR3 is CSAWQGMDTEAFF. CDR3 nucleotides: TGCAGTGCGTGGCAGGGTATGGACACTGAAGCTTTCTTT.

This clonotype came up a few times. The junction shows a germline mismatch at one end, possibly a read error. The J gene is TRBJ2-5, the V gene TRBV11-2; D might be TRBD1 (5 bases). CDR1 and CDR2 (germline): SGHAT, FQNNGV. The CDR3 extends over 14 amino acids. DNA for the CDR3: TGTGCCAGCAGCTTGGTTTTGGGGCAAGGGACCCAGTACTTC. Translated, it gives CASSLVLGQGTQYF.

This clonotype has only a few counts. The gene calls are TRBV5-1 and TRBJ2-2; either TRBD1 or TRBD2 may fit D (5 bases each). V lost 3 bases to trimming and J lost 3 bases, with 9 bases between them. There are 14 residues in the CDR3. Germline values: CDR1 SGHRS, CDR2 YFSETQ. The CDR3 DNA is TGCGCCAGCAGCTCCGGGACCTACACCGGGGAGCTGTTTTTT. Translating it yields CASSSGTYTGELFF.

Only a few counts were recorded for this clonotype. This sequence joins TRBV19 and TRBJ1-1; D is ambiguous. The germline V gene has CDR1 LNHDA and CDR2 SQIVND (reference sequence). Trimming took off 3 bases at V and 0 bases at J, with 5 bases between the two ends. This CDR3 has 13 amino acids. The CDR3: CASSISLNTEAFF. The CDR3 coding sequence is TGTGCCAGTAGTATTTCCTTGAACACTGAAGCTTTCTTT.

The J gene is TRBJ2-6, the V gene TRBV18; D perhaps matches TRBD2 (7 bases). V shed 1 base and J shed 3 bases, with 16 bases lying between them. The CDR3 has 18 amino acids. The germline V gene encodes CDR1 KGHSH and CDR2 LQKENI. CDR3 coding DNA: TGTGCCAGCTCACCACGACGCGGGGGCGCTAGTGGGGCCAACGTCCTGACTTTC. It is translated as CASSPRRGGASGANVLTF.

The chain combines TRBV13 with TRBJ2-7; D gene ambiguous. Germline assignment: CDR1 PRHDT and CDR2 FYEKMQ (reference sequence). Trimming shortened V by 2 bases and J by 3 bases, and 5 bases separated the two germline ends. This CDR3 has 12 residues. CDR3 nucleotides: TGTGCCAGCAGCTTAACTATCTACGAGCAGTACTTC. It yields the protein CASSLTIYEQYF.

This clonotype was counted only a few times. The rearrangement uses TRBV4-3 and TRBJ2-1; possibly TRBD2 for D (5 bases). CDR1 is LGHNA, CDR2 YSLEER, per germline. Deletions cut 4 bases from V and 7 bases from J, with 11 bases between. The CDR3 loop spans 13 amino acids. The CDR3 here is CASSPRPGNEQFF. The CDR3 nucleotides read TGCGCCAGCAGCCCCCGCCCGGGGAATGAGCAGTTCTTC.

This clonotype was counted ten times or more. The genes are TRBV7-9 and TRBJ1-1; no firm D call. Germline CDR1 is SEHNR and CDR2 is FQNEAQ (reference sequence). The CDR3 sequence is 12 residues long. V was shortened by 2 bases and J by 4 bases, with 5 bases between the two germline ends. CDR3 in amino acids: CASSLRSTEAFF. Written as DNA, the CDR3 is TGTGCCAGCAGCTTAAGATCCACTGAAGCTTTCTTT.